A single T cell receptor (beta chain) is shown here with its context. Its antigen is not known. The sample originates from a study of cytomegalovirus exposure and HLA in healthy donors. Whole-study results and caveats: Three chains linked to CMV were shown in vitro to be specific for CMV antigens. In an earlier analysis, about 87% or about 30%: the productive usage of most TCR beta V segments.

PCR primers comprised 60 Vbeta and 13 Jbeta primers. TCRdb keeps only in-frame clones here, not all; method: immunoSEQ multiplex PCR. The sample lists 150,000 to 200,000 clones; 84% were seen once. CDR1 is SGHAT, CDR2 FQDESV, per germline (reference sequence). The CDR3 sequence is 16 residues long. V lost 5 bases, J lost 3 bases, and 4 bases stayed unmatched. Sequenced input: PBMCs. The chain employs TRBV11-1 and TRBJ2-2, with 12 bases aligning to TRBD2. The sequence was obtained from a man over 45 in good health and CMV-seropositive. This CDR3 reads CASSRGLAGHTGELFF. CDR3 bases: TGTGCCAGCAGCCGAGGACTAGCGGGGCACACCGGGGAGCTGTTTTTT.